This T cell receptor beta chain stems from a study of early T cells in non-severe SARS-CoV-2 infection. Study results and limitations: VDJdb-based matching was biased toward anti-spike CD8 responses and missed private and CD4 specificities.

Ten or more counts support this clonotype. The antigen is unknown. TCRdb reprocessed the 5' RACE reads via MiXCR and lists one record per CDR3 protein. The top ten clones hold 10% to 12% of a sample with roughly 27,000 distinct CDR3 sequences, 4% to 5.5% of them seen once. The clonotype comes from an adult who was a healthcare worker with PCR-confirmed SARS-CoV-2 infection or an uninfected control (not recorded which). Sequencing input: whole blood.

CDR3 region: CASSPVGGTGQGGQYF. The DNA for the CDR3 is TGTGCCAGCAGCCCAGTGGGTGGGACCGGACAAGGTGGGCAGTACTTC. The chain recombines TRBV7-6 with TRBJ2-7; D tentatively reads TRBD1 or TRBD2 (5 bases each). V gave up 5 bases and J gave up 9 bases, with 26 bases separating them. This CDR3 is built from 16 residues. The germline CDR1 and CDR2 sequences are SGHVS and FNYEAQ.